This T cell receptor (beta chain) was sequenced for a study of shared clonotypes between healthy human individuals. The overall study: Each donor had three CD4 naive, three CD4 memory, two CD8 naive and one CD8 memory plate.

Points from the study as a whole: Clonotype sharing among donors was thought likely to change with sequencing depth.

This clone was picked up a small number of times. What it recognizes is unknown. Roughly 200 ng DNA, around 30,000 T cell genomes, went into each sorted-subset replicate PCR. Clones were sequenced by immunoSEQ multiplex PCR, and TCRdb holds only the in-frame ones, with some missing. This table has some 790,000 clones, approximately 72% appearing once. The clonotype originates from a woman in her twenties or thirties in good health. Sequencing was performed on memory CD4+ T cells sorted from blood. Subset indicated: CD45RA-negative fraction.

This CDR3 reads CAISESELAGVEQYF. In DNA, the CDR3 is TGTGCCATCAGTGAGTCGGAACTAGCGGGAGTCGAGCAGTACTTC. The rearrangement uses TRBV10-3 and TRBJ2-7; TRBD2 aligns across 11 bases. The CDR3 contains 15 residues. Trimming removed 0 bases from V and 6 bases from J; junction bases left unmatched: 4. The germline V gene has CDR1 ENHRY and CDR2 SYGVKD.